This TCR beta chain was recorded in a study of OX40 agonist ivuxolimab in advanced cancers. Study background: Cohort: approximately 79% men, mean age around 61, aged about 23 to 79.

The CDR3 has 15 residues. Per the germline V gene, CDR1 is SGHAT and CDR2 is FQNNGV. V shed 4 bases and J shed 4 bases, with 16 bases lying between them. Assay: immunoSEQ multiplex PCR; the TCRdb copy retains only in-frame clones and omits some. Of tens of thousands of clones detected, roughly 85% appear once; the ten largest clones hold about 4.7%. A word on this clone: What it binds is unknown.

Study results and caveats: Clones of CD4+ and CD8+ blood T cells grew by week 6 at doses of 0.1 to 3.0 mg/kg.

This material consisted of CD4+ or CD8+ T cells sorted from blood, taken in a trial of the OX40 agonist ivuxolimab. The chain carries TRBV11-2 and TRBJ1-2; no clear D gene. This receptor was obtained from an adult with an advanced solid tumor such as melanoma, head and neck, liver or kidney cancer. The CDR3 loop is CASSSTTSLRYGYTF. For the CDR3, the DNA is TGTGCCAGCAGCTCCACCACCTCATTACGCTATGGCTACACCTTC.